These 20 T cell receptor beta chains were sequenced from one sample in a study of response to subunit inactivated influenza vaccine. TCRdb reprocessed the RT-PCR reads with MiXCR, giving one entry per CDR3 protein. This sample yields about 650,000 distinct CDR3 sequences, of which around 15% are seen a single time; about 7.6% belongs to the top ten. The source was PBMCs from blood, collected around two weeks before vaccination. The receptors originated from a man in his fifties who received an inactivated influenza vaccine.

The genes are TRBV4-1 and TRBJ2-2; unclear D gene. The CDR3 loop spans 16 amino acids. Per germline, CDR1 MGHRA and CDR2 YSYEKL. The V end was cut by 1 base, the J end by 4 bases, with 13 bases between. Here the CDR3 reads CASSQGVTRTTGELFF. The CDR3 bases are TGCGCCAGCAGCCAAGGGGTGACACGGACCACCGGGGAGCTGTTTTTT.

This clonotype was observed many times. The chain employs TRBV12-3 or TRBV12-4 and TRBJ2-7; perhaps D is TRBD1 or TRBD2 (6 bases each). Between the trimmed V and J ends, which lost 8 bases and 0 bases, there was a span of 20 bases. The CDR3 length is 16 residues. This CDR3 is CASGLQGAYYSYEQYF. The DNA for the CDR3 is TGTGCCAGCGGACTACAGGGCGCTTACTACTCCTACGAGCAGTACTTC.

The chain recombines TRBV20-1 with TRBJ2-7, with 10 bases lining up with TRBD2. CDR1 and CDR2 from the germline V gene are DFQATT and SNEGSKA (reference sequence). The J segment lost 6 bases and the V segment lost 0 bases, leaving 8 bases of the junction unmatched. This CDR3 has 15 residues. CDR3 DNA sequence: TGCAGTGCTAGAGAGCGGCGGACTAGCGGAGGCGAGCAGTACTTC. It encodes CSARERRTSGGEQYF.

In this sample, this clonotype turned up a few times. The chain carries TRBV6-2 or TRBV6-3 and TRBJ2-1; D gene ambiguous. V was pared by 2 bases and J by 6 bases, with 14 bases between. Per the germline V gene, CDR1 is MNHEY and CDR2 is SVGEGT. The CDR3 is made up of 15 amino acids. The DNA of the CDR3 is TGTGCCAGCAGTTACCTCGGTCTAGGAGTCAATGAGCAGTTCTTC. Translated, it gives CASSYLGLGVNEQFF.

The table lists this clonotype with a few counts. The gene calls are TRBV20-1 and TRBJ2-4; 8 bases agree with TRBD1. Germline CDR1 is DFQATT and CDR2 is SNEGSKA (reference sequence). This CDR3 region has 14 residues. V lost 5 bases, J lost 0 bases, and 3 bases stayed unmatched. The CDR3 is CSAPGQAAKNIQYF. The CDR3 DNA reads TGCAGTGCTCCGGGACAGGCAGCCAAAAACATTCAGTACTTC.

The V and J genes are TRBV5-1 and TRBJ2-7; 8 bases align to TRBD1. CDR3 length: 16 residues. Germline V gene data show CDR1 as SGHRS and CDR2 as YFSETQ. V was clipped by 0 bases and J by 0 bases; unmatched bases: 5. CDR3 loop: CASSLGGQGGSYEQYF. DNA for the CDR3: TGCGCCAGCAGCTTGGGCGGACAGGGTGGCTCCTACGAGCAGTACTTC.

The CDR3 coding sequence is TGTGCCAGCAGCTGGGGACAGGGAGCCATTCAGTACTTC. Translation: CASSWGQGAIQYF. The V call is TRBV12-3 or TRBV12-4, the J call TRBJ2-4; 9 nucleotides line up with TRBD1. J was trimmed by 9 bases and V by 6 bases; bases with no gene match: 6. CDR3 length: 13 residues.

V usage is TRBV12-3 or TRBV12-4 and J usage is TRBJ2-1; 7 bases are shared with TRBD2. This CDR3 has 20 residues. Germline trimming cut 5 bases from V and 8 bases from J; bases unmatched to any gene: 27. The CDR3 DNA is TGTGCCAGCAGTCCCCGCCGGACTAGGATTAAAACCAAAGTGACCGATGAGCAGTTCTTC. It encodes CASSPRRTRIKTKVTDEQFF.

This clonotype was seen ten or more times. The V gene is TRBV5-1, the J gene TRBJ1-1, with D possibly being TRBD1 (5 bases). V dropped 0 bases and J dropped 3 bases, with 9 bases sitting between them. Germline CDR1 reads SGHRS; CDR2 reads YFSETQ. The CDR3 is 14 residues long. CDR3 residues: CASSLVGADTEAFF. The CDR3 DNA sequence: TGCGCCAGCAGCTTGGTTGGGGCCGACACTGAAGCTTTCTTT.

Only a few counts were recorded for this clonotype. The chain joins TRBV20-1 to TRBJ2-1, with 10 bases matching TRBD1. V was clipped by 6 bases and J by 1 base; unmatched bases: 6. The germline CDR1 and CDR2 sequences are DFQATT and SNEGSKA (reference sequence). The CDR3 spans 15 residues. CDR3 amino acids: CSAPGQGGSYNEQFF. CDR3 in DNA: TGCAGTGCCCCCGGACAGGGGGGGTCCTACAATGAGCAGTTCTTC.

In DNA form, the CDR3 reads TGTGCCAGCAGCTTAGCGCTCCCGGCAGGGGGTAGCTCTGGAAACACCATATATTTT. Encoded protein: CASSLALPAGGSSGNTIYF. The chain is built from TRBV7-2 and TRBJ1-3, with 7 bases matching TRBD1. J lost 0 bases, V lost 0 bases, and 11 bases had no gene match. CDR1 SGHTA and CDR2 FQGNSA come from the germline V gene. This CDR3 is 19 amino acids long.

This clonotype was detected ten times or more. The rearrangement joins TRBV10-3 to TRBJ1-1; a possible D gene is TRBD1 (5 bases). Germline values: CDR1 ENHRY, CDR2 SYGVKD. V gave up 10 bases and J gave up 1 base, with 13 bases separating them. The CDR3 extends over 13 amino acids. The CDR3 spells CATGAGPNTEAFF. The CDR3 DNA reads TGTGCCACCGGGGCCGGCCCGAACACTGAAGCTTTCTTT.

Many counts were recorded for this clonotype. V is TRBV4-1 and J is TRBJ1-1, with a tentative D call TRBD1 (5 bases). Trimming cost V 4 bases and J 7 bases, with 16 bases left between them. Germline CDR1 and CDR2: MGHRA and YSYEKL. CDR3 length: 14 residues. The CDR3 reads CASSRIRGQHEAFF. The CDR3 DNA follows: TGCGCCAGCAGCCGAATCCGGGGCCAACATGAAGCTTTCTTT.

This clonotype was detected a few times. V gene TRBV4-3 combines with J gene TRBJ1-2, with D hard to call. CDR3 size: 15 residues. V shed 0 bases and J shed 2 bases, with 10 bases lying between them. Germline V lookup: CDR1 LGHNA, CDR2 YSLEER. The CDR3 loop is CASSQDPLNNYGYTF. DNA of the CDR3: TGCGCCAGCAGCCAAGATCCCCTTAACAACTATGGCTACACCTTC.

The rearrangement joins TRBV4-1 to TRBJ2-7; D is uncertain. Trimming removed 0 bases from V and 6 bases from J, with 15 bases in between. Germline-derived CDR1 and CDR2 are MGHRA and YSYEKL. The CDR3 contains 15 residues. The CDR3 region has the DNA TGCGCCAGCAGCCAAGATAGCACCGGGCCGGGCGAGCAGTACTTC. This encodes CASSQDSTGPGEQYF.

DNA of the CDR3: TGCGCCAGCAGCATTCTTCGGGGGGCGGTTGAGCAGTTCTTC. Translated, it gives CASSILRGAVEQFF. The rearrangement joins TRBV5-1 to TRBJ2-1, with a weak D call TRBD2 (7 bases). Looked up from germline, CDR1 is SGHRS and CDR2 is YFSETQ. V shed 4 bases and J shed 9 bases, with 17 bases lying between them. The CDR3 has 14 amino acids.

There are a few counts of this clonotype. Here the CDR3 reads CASSQDVGGGADTQYF. Written as DNA, the CDR3 is TGCGCCAGCAGCCAAGATGTTGGCGGAGGGGCAGATACGCAGTATTTT. This chain connects TRBV4-1 to TRBJ2-3; TRBD2 is a possible D gene (6 bases). Trimming shortened V by 0 bases and J by 4 bases, and 14 bases separated the two germline ends. The CDR3 is made up of 16 amino acids. The germline CDR1 and CDR2 sequences are MGHRA and YSYEKL.

This clonotype was picked up a small number of times. The chain employs TRBV2 and TRBJ2-4; weak D call: TRBD1 (5 bases). Germline V gene sequence: CDR1 SNHLY, CDR2 FYNNEI. Trimming removed 6 bases at V and 0 bases at J, with 9 bases between. This CDR3 region has 14 residues. The CDR3 nucleotides read TGTGCCAGCAGGGACATCCTAGCCAAAAACATTCAGTACTTC. This translates into CASRDILAKNIQYF.

The CDR3 sequence is CASSPWGGTSTDTQYF. CDR3 sequence (DNA): TGTGCCAGCAGCCCCTGGGGGGGCACTAGCACAGATACGCAGTATTTT. The chain joins TRBV28 to TRBJ2-3, with a possible D match to TRBD2 (7 bases). CDR3 size: 16 residues. The germline V gene encodes CDR1 MDHEN and CDR2 SYDVKM. Trimming shortened V by 6 bases and J by 0 bases, and 16 bases separated the two germline ends.

CDR3 residues: CASSFRGTRAYNSPLHF. CDR3 in DNA: TGTGCCAGCAGCTTTCGAGGGACCAGGGCCTATAATTCACCCCTCCACTTT. The rearrangement uses TRBV7-8 and TRBJ1-6, with a weak D call TRBD1 (5 bases). Germline V lookup: CDR1 SGHVS, CDR2 FQNEAQ. This CDR3 is 17 amino acids long. Trimming took off 3 bases at V and 2 bases at J, with 14 bases between the two ends.